Below, one T cell receptor (beta chain) is given with its context. Using immunoSEQ multiplex PCR, the repertoire was profiled, and TCRdb retains in-frame clones only, with some absent. The sample contains roughly 140,000 clones, more than 75% of which appear only once. The data originate from a study of blood T cell repertoires in COVID-19. Germline-derived CDR1 and CDR2 are SGHAT and FQNNGV. CDR3 size: 17 residues. Losses at the gene ends were 0 bases for V and 5 bases for J; bases not matched to a gene: 9. The rearrangement links TRBV11-2 to TRBJ2-7; 11 bases are a match to TRBD1. The TCR originated in a man aged 55 to 70 with acute or convalescent COVID-19. Sequenced: peripheral blood. CDR3: CASSLDGTGGVGDEQYF. CDR3 sequence (DNA): TGTGCCAGCAGCTTAGACGGGACAGGGGGAGTTGGGGACGAGCAGTACTTC.